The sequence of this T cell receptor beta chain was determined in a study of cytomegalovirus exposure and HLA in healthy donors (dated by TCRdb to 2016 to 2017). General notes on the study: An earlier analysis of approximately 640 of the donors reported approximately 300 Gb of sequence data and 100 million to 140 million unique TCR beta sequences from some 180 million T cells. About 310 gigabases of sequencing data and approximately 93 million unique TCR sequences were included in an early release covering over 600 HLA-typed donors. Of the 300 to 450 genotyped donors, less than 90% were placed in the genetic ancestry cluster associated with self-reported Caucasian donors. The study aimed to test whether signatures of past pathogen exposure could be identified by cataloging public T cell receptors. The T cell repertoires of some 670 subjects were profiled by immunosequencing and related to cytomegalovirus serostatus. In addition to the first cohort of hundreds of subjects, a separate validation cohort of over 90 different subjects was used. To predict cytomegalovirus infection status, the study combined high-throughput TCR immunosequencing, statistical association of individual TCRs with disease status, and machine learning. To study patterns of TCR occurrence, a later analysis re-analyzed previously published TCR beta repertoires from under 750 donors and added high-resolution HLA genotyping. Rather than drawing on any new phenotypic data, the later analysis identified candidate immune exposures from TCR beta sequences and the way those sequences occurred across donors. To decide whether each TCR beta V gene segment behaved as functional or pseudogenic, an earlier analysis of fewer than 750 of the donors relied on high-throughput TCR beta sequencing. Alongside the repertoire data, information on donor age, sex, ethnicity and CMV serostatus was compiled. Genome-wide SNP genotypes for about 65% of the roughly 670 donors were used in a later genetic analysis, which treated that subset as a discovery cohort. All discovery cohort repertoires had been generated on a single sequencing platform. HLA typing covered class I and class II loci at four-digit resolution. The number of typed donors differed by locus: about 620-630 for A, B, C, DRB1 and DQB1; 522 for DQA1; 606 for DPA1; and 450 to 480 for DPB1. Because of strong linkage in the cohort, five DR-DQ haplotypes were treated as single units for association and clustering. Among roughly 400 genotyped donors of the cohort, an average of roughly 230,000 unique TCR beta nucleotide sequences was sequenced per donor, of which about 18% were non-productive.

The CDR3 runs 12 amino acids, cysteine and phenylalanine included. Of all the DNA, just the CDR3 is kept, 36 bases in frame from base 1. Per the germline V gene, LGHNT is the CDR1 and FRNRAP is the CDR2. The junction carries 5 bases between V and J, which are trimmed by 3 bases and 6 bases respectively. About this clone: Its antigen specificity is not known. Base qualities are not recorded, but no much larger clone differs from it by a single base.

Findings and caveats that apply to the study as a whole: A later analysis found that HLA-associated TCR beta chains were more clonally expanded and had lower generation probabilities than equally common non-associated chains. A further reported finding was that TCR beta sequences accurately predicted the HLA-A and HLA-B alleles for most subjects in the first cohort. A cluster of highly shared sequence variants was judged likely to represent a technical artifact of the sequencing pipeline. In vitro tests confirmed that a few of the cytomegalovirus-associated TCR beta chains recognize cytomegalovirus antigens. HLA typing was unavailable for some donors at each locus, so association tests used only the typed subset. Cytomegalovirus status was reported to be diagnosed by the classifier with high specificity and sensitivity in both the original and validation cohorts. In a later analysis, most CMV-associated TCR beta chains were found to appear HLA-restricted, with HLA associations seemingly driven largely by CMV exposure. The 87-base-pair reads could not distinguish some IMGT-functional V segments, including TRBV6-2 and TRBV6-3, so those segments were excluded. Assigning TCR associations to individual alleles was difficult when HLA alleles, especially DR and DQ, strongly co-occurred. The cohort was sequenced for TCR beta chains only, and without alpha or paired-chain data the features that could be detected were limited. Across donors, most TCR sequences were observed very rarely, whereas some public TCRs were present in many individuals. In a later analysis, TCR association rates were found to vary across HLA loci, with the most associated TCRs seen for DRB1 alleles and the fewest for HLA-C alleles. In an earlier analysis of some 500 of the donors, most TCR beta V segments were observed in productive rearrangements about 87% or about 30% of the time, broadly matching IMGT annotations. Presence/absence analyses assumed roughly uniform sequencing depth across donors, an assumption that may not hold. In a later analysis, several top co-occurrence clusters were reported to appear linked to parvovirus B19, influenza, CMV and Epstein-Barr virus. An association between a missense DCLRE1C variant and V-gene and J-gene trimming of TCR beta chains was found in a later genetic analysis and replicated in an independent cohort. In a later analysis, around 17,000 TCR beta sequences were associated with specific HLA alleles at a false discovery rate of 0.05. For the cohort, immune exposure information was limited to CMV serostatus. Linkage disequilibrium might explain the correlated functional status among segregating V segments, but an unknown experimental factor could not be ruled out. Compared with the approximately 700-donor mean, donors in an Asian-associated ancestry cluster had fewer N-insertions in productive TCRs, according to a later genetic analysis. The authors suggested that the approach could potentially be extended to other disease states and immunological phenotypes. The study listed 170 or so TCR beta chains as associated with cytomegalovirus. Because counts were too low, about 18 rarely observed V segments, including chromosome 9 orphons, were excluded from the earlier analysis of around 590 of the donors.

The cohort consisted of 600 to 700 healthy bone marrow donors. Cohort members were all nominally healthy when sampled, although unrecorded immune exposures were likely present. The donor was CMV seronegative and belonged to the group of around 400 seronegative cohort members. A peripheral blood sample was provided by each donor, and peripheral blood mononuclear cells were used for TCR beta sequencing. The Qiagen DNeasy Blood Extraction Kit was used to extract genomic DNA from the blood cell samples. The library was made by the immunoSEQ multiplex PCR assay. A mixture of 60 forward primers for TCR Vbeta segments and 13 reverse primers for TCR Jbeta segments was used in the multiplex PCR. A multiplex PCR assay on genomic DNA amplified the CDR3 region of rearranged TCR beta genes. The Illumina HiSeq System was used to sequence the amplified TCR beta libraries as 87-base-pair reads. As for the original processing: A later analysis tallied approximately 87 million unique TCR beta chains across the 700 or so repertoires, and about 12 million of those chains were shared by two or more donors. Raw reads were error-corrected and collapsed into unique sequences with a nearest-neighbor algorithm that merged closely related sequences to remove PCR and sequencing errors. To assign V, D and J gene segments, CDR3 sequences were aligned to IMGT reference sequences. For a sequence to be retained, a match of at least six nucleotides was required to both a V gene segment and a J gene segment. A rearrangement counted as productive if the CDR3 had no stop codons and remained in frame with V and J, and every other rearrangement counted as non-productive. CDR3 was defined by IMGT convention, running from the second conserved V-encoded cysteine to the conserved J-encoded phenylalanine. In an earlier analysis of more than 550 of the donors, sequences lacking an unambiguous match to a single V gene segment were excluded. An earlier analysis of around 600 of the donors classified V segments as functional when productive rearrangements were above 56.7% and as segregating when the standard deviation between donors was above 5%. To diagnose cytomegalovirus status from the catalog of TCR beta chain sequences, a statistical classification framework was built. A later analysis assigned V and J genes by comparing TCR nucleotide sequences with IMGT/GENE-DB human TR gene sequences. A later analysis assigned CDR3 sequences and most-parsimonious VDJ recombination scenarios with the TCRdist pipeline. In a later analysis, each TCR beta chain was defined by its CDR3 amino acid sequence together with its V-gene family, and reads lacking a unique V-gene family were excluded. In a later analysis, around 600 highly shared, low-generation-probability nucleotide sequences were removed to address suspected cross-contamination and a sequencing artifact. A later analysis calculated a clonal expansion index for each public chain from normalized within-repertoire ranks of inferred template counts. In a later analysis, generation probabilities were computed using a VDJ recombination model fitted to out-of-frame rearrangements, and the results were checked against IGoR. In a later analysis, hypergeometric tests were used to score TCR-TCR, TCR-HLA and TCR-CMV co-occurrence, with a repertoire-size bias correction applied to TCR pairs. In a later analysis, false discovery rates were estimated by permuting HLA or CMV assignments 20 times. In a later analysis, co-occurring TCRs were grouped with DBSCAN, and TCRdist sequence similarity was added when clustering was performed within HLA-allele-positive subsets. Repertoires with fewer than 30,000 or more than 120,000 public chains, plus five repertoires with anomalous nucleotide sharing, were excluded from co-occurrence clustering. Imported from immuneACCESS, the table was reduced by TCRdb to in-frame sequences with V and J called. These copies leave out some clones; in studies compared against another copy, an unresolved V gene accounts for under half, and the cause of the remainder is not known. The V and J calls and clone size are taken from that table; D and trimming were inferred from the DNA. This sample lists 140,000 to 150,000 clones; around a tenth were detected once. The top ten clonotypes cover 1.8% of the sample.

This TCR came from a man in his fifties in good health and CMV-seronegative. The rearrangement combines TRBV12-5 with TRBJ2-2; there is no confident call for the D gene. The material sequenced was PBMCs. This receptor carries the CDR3 CASGFGPGELFF. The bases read TGTGCTAGTGGTTTCGGTCCCGGGGAGCTGTTTTTT.